The 16 T cell receptor beta chains reported below all come from one sample, sequenced in a study of human thymus T cells. Repertoires were generated with immunoSEQ multiplex PCR, while TCRdb's copy carries only in-frame clones and drops some. The table lists roughly 120,000 clones, 90% to 95% of them singletons. In corrective heart surgery, resections were taken, and these provided the thymus tissue. The material sequenced was thymus tissue. The receptors were gathered from a boy younger than two with a congenital heart defect but otherwise immunologically healthy.

J is TRBJ2-1 and V is TRBV20-1; D might be TRBD1 (5 bases). V was cut by 5 bases and J by 3 bases, with 5 bases left in between. CDR3 length equals 11 residues. Germline-derived CDR1 and CDR2 are DFQATT and SNEGSKA (reference sequence). The chain's CDR3 is CSADSYNEQFF. Here the CDR3 DNA reads TGCAGTGCTGACAGCTACAATGAGCAGTTCTTC.

This clone was seen a single time. The chain combines TRBV4-3 with TRBJ1-2; 7 nucleotides align to TRBD1. This CDR3 has 17 amino acids. The J segment lost 3 bases and the V segment lost 0 bases, leaving 10 bases of the junction unmatched. Germline-derived CDR1 and CDR2 are LGHNA and YSLEER. CDR3 amino acids: CASSQDPTPGGYYGYTF. CDR3 in DNA: TGCGCCAGCAGCCAAGACCCTACCCCAGGGGGATACTATGGCTACACCTTC.

In this sample, this clone turned up once. The chain couples TRBV4-3 to TRBJ2-1, with a weak D call TRBD2 (5 bases). This CDR3 contains 14 residues. Germline V lookup: CDR1 LGHNA, CDR2 YSLEER. With 2 bases removed from V and 6 bases from J, the gap between germline ends came to 11 bases. CDR3: CASSQHLGINEQFF. Here the CDR3 DNA reads TGCGCCAGCAGCCAACACCTCGGGATCAATGAGCAGTTCTTC.

The J gene is TRBJ1-2, the V gene TRBV7-8; D is perhaps TRBD1 (6 bases). The V gene lost 3 bases and the J gene lost 2 bases, with 13 bases spanning the gap. Germline CDR1 is SGHVS and CDR2 is FQNEAQ. The CDR3 length is 15 residues. CDR3 sequence (DNA): TGTGCCAGCAGCTTTCATGCTCAGGGGAACTATGGCTACACCTTC. It specifies CASSFHAQGNYGYTF.

The sample holds one count of this clone. The V and J genes are TRBV10-3 and TRBJ2-6, with 9 bases aligning to TRBD1. The CDR3 runs to 18 residues. Germline CDR1 ENHRY, CDR2 SYGVKD. V gave up 3 bases and J gave up 1 base; unmatched junction bases: 7. Here the CDR3 reads CAISDRDREESGANVLTF. In DNA form, the CDR3 reads TGTGCCATCAGTGACCGGGACAGGGAAGAATCTGGGGCCAACGTCCTGACTTTC.

The chain carries TRBV19 and TRBJ2-7; 8 bases are shared with TRBD1. V dropped 1 base and J dropped 2; count of bases not matched to a gene: 4. Germline V gene lookup returns CDR1 LNHDA and CDR2 SQIVND (reference sequence). The CDR3 length is 15 residues. Written as DNA, the CDR3 is TGTGCCAGTAGTATAGGGGACAGGATACCCTACGAGCAGTACTTC. Translating it yields CASSIGDRIPYEQYF. Variable domain in full (rest from reference TRBV19 and TRBJ2-7): DGGITQSPKYLFRKEGQNVTLSCEQNLNHDAMYWYRQDPGQGLRLIYYSQIVNDFQKGDIAEGYSVSREKKESFPLTVTSAQKNPTAFYLCASSIGDRIPYEQYFGPGTRLTVT.

The chain has TRBV9 and TRBJ1-2; D is unresolved. Germline-derived CDR1 and CDR2 are SGDLS and YYNGEE. The CDR3 sequence is 15 residues long. V dropped 6 bases and J dropped 1 base, with 16 bases sitting between them. This chain's CDR3 is CASTLRSGGNYGYTF. The CDR3 nucleotides read TGTGCCAGCACCCTAAGAAGTGGAGGTAACTATGGCTACACCTTC.

In its sample, this clone was seen once. CDR3 region: CASWGALGYTF. CDR3 in DNA: TGTGCCAGTTGGGGGGCTCTTGGCTACACCTTC. The chain uses TRBV28 and TRBJ1-2; D is perhaps TRBD1 (6 bases). The CDR3 totals 11 residues. Per germline, CDR1 MDHEN and CDR2 SYDVKM. V was cut by 9 bases and J by 7 bases, with 12 bases left in between.

This clone has only one observation. CDR3 DNA: TGTGCCAGCAGCTTGCCCGGCTGGGGGAATTCACCCCTCCACTTT. This codes for CASSLPGWGNSPLHF. The V and J genes are TRBV5-6 and TRBJ1-6; D perhaps matches TRBD1 (5 bases). The germline V gene has CDR1 SGHDT and CDR2 YYEEEE. V was clipped by 1 base and J by 7 bases, with 12 bases between them. The CDR3 is made up of 15 amino acids.

CDR3 DNA sequence: TGTGCCAGCACCGAATGGGGGGCGAACACTGAAGCTTTCTTT. It translates to CASTEWGANTEAFF. The V call is TRBV7-2, the J call TRBJ1-1; TRBD1 might be the D (6 bases). This CDR3 has 14 residues. Germline values: CDR1 SGHTA, CDR2 FQGNSA. With 7 bases removed from V and 1 base from J, the gap between germline ends came to 13 bases.

This chain joins TRBV5-1 and TRBJ2-4, with a tentative D call TRBD1 (8 bases). The germline V gene has CDR1 SGHRS and CDR2 YFSETQ. The V gene lost 0 bases and the J gene lost 1 base, with 17 bases spanning the gap. The CDR3 extends over 18 amino acids. The chain's CDR3 is CASSLAPTGEGAKNIQYF. In nucleotides, the CDR3 is TGCGCCAGCAGCTTGGCCCCGACAGGGGAGGGGGCCAAAAACATTCAGTACTTC.

This chain uses TRBV6-1 with TRBJ1-1; 7 positions match TRBD1. After removal of 10 bases from V and 5 bases from J, the junction contained 4 bases not matched to a gene. The germline V gene has CDR1 MNHNS and CDR2 SASEGT. The CDR3 is 11 amino acids. The CDR3 region has the DNA TGTGCCACCCTACAGGGGACTGAAGCTTTCTTT. Residues: CATLQGTEAFF.

This sequence joins TRBV29-1 and TRBJ2-5; possibly TRBD1 or TRBD2 for D (5 bases each). The CDR3 sequence is 15 residues long. V shed 1 base and J shed 4 bases, with 16 bases lying between them. Germline V gene sequence: CDR1 SQVTM, CDR2 ANQGSEA. In DNA form, the CDR3 reads TGCAGCGTTGAAGGGGGCGGTGGGACCACAGAGACCCAGTACTTC. Protein: CSVEGGGGTTETQYF.

This chain joins TRBV5-1 and TRBJ2-3, with TRBD2 as a possible D gene (5 bases). Germline V CDR1 and CDR2: SGHRS, YFSETQ. The CDR3 spans 13 residues. V was pared by 2 bases and J by 5 bases, with 9 bases between. CDR3 coding DNA: TGCGCCAGCAGCTTCGGGGTGGGAGATACGCAGTATTTT. This encodes CASSFGVGDTQYF.

The gene calls are TRBV11-2 and TRBJ1-1; 9 nucleotides agree with TRBD1. From germline, CDR1 is SGHAT and CDR2 FQNNGV. The trim removed 5 bases at V and 3 bases at J, leaving 10 bases unmatched. This CDR3 contains 16 residues. The CDR3 region is CASSPTGGTKDTEAFF. In DNA, the CDR3 is TGTGCCAGCAGCCCTACAGGGGGCACAAAAGACACTGAAGCTTTCTTT.

The chain uses TRBV5-1 and TRBJ2-7; D possibly matches TRBD1 or TRBD2 (6 bases each). The CDR3 is 13 residues long. V shed 1 base and J shed 4 bases, with 9 bases lying between them. The germline V gene has CDR1 SGHRS and CDR2 YFSETQ. CDR3 sequence (DNA): TGCGCCAGCAGCTTGCCGGGGGCTTACGAGCAGTACTTC. It codes for CASSLPGAYEQYF.